The 2 T cell receptor beta chains given below trace back to one sample, sequenced in a study of OX40 agonist ivuxolimab in advanced cancers. The library came from the immunoSEQ multiplex PCR assay. Imported from immuneACCESS, the table was reduced by TCRdb to in-frame sequences with V and J called. These copies leave out some clones; in studies compared against another copy, an unresolved V gene accounts for under half, and the cause of the remainder is not known. Recorded for this sample are 70,000 to 80,000 clones; just over 85% of them occurred a single time. In total, the top ten clones hold 0.85% to 1% of the sample. This specimen consisted of CD4+ or CD8+ T cells sorted from blood, obtained in a trial of the OX40 agonist ivuxolimab. These receptors came from an adult with an advanced solid tumor such as melanoma, head and neck, liver or kidney cancer.

The chain is built from TRBV5-1 and TRBJ1-6; 9 nucleotides line up with TRBD1. V shed 4 bases and J 7 bases; nucleotides not matched to a gene: 6. The CDR3 has 15 amino acids. The germline V gene has CDR1 SGHRS and CDR2 YFSETQ. The CDR3 spells CASSGPGQGNSPLHF. The CDR3 region has the DNA TGCGCCAGCAGCGGGCCCGGACAGGGGAATTCACCCCTCCACTTT.

V gene TRBV18 combines with J gene TRBJ1-4, with D tentatively TRBD1 (5 bases). The CDR3 has 20 residues. Germline CDR1 is KGHSH and CDR2 is LQKENI. With 3 bases removed from V and 6 bases from J, the gap between germline ends came to 29 bases. CDR3 DNA sequence: TGTGCCAGCTCACCGCCTCTCCGGACGCCCGGAAGGGGAATGGATGAAAAACTGTTTTTT. The encoded protein is CASSPPLRTPGRGMDEKLFF.